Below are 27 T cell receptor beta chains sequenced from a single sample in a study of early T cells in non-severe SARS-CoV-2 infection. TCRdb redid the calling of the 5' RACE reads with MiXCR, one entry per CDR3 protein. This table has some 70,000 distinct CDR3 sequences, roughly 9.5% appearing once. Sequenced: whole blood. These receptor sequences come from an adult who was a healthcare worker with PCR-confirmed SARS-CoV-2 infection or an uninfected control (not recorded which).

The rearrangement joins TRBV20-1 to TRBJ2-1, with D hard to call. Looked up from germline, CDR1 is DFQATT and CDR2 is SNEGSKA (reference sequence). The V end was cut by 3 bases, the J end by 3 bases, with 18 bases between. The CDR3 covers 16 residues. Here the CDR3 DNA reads TGCAGTGCTAGGTACGCTAGTGTGGTCTTCTACAATGAGCAGTTCTTC. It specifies CSARYASVVFYNEQFF.

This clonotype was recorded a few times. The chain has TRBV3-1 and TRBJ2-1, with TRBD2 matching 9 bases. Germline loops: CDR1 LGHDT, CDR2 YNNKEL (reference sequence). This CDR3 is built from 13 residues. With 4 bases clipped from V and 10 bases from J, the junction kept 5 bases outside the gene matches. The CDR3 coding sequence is TGTGCCAGCAGCCCGCGGGGGGGTCGGGAGCAGTTCTTC. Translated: CASSPRGGREQFF.

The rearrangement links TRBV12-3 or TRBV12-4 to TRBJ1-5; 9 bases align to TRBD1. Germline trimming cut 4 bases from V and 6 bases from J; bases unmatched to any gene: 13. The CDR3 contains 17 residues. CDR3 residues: CASSSGQGLFNAQPQHF. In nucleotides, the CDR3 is TGTGCCAGCAGTTCAGGACAGGGGTTGTTTAATGCTCAGCCCCAGCATTTT.

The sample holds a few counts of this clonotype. The CDR3 sequence: CASSPVKGDSGNTIYF. The CDR3 DNA reads as TGTGCCAGCAGCCCCGTCAAGGGAGACTCTGGAAACACCATATATTTT. The rearrangement links TRBV4-2 to TRBJ1-3; D uncertain. Per the germline V gene, CDR1 is LGHNA and CDR2 is YNFKEQ. This CDR3 has 16 residues. Trimming pared 4 bases from V and 0 bases from J, leaving 13 bases between.

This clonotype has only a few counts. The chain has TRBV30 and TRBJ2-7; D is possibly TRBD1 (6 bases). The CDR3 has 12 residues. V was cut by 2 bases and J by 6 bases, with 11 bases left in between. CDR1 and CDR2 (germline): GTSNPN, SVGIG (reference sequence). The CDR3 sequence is CAWSPGTPEQYF. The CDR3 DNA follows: TGTGCCTGGAGTCCCGGGACACCCGAGCAGTACTTC.

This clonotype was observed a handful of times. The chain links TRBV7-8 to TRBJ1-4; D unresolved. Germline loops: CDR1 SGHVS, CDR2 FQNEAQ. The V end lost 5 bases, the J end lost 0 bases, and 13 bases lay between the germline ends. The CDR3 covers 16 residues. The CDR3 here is CASSRSSGATNEKLFF. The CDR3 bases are TGTGCCAGCAGCCGATCCTCCGGGGCAACTAATGAAAAACTGTTTTTT.

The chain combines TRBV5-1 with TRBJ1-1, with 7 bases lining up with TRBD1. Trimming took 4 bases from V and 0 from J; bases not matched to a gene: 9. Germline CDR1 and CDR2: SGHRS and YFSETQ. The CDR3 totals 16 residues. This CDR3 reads CASSLVGTDVNTEAFF. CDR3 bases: TGCGCCAGCAGCCTAGTCGGGACAGATGTGAACACTGAAGCTTTCTTT.

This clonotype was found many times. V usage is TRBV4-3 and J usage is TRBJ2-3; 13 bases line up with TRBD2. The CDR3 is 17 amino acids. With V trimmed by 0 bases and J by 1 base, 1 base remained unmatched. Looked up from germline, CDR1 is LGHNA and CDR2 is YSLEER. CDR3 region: CASSQDGLAGGTDTQYF. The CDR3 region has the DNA TGCGCCAGCAGCCAAGACGGACTAGCGGGAGGCACAGATACGCAGTATTTT.

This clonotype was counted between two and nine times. CDR3 DNA sequence: TGCAGCGTTGAAACTAGCGGCGTGTACGAGCAGTACTTC. Encoded protein: CSVETSGVYEQYF. The V and J genes are TRBV29-1 and TRBJ2-7, with 8 bases matching TRBD2. This CDR3 contains 13 residues. Germline CDR1 and CDR2: SQVTM and ANQGSEA. J was trimmed by 4 bases and V by 2 bases; bases with no gene match: 4.

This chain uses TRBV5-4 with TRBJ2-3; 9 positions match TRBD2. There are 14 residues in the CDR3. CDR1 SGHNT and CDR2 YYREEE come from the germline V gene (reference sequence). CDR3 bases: TGTGCTAGCGGGAGTCGGGAGAGCACAGATACGCAGTATTTT. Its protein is CASGSRESTDTQYF.

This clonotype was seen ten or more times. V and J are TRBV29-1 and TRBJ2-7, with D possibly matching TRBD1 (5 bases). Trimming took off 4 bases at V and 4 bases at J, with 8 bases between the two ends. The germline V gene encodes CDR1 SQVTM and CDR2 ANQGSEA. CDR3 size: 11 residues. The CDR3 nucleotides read TGCAGCGTTGCAAGGGGTTACGAGCAGTACTTC. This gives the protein CSVARGYEQYF.

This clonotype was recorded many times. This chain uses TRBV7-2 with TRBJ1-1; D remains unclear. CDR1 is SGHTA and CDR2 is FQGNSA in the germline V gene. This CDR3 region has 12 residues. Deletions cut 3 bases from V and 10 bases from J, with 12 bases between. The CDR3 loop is CASSFISGGAFF. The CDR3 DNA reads TGTGCCAGCAGCTTTATCTCGGGTGGAGCTTTCTTT. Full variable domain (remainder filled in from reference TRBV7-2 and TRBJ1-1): GAGVSQSPSNKVTEKGKDVELRCDPISGHTALYWYRQSLGQGLEFLIYFQGNSAPDKSGLPSDRFSAERTGGSVSTLTIQRTQQEDSAVYLCASSFISGGAFFGQGTRLTVV.

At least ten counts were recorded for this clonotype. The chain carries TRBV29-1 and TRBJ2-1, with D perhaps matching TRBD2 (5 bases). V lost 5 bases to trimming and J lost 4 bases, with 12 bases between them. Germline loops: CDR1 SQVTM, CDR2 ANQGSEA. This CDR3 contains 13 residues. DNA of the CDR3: TGCAGCGTTTTCGGAGGCAGGTACAATGAGCAGTTCTTC. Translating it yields CSVFGGRYNEQFF.

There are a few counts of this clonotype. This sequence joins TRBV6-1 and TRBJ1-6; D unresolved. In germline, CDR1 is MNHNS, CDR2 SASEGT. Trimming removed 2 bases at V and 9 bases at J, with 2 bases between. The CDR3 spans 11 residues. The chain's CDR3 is CASSEFSPLHF. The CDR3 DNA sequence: TGTGCCAGCAGTGAATTTTCACCCCTCCACTTT.

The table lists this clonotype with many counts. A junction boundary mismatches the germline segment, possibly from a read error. CDR3 in DNA: TGTGCCAGCAGTCTCAATAGCGATCAGCCCCAGCATTTT. Translated: CASSLNSDQPQHF. The chain recombines TRBV6-5 with TRBJ1-5; D not certain. CDR3 length: 13 amino acids. Germline lookup yields CDR1 MNHEY and CDR2 SVGAGI.

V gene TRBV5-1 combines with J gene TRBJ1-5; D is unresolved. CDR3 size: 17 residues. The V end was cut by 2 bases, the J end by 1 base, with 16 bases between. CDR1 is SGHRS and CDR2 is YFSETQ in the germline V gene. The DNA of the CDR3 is TGCGCCAGCAGCTTTCTCCGAGACCGCATGAGCAATCAGCCCCAGCATTTT. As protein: CASSFLRDRMSNQPQHF. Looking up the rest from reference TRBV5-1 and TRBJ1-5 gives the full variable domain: KAGVTQTPRYLIKTRGQQVTLSCSPISGHRSVSWYQQTPGQGLQFLFEYFSETQRNKGNFPGRFSGRQFSNSRSEMNVSTLELGDSALYLCASSFLRDRMSNQPQHFGDGTRLSIL.

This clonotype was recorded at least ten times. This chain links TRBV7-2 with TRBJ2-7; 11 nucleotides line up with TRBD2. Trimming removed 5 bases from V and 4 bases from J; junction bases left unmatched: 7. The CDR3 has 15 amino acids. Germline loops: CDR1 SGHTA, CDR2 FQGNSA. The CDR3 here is CASSVGTSGIYEQYF. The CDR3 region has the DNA TGTGCCAGCAGCGTCGGGACTAGCGGAATTTACGAGCAGTACTTC.

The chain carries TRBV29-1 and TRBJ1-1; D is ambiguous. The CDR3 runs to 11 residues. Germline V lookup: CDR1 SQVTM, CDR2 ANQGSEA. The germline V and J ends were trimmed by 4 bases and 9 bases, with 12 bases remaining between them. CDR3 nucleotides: TGCAGCGTTGCCGTTGGCGGTAAAGCTTTCTTT. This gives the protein CSVAVGGKAFF.

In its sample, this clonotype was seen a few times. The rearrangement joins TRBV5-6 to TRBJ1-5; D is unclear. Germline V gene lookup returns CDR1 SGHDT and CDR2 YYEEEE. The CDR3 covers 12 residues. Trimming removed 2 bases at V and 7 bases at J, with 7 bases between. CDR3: CASSLPGQPQHF. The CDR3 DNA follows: TGTGCCAGCAGCTTACCGGGGCAGCCCCAGCATTTT. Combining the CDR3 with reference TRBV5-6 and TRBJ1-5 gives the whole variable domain DAGVTQSPTHLIKTRGQQVTLRCSPKSGHDTVSWYQQALGQGPQFIFQYYEEEERQRGNFPDRFSGHQFPNYSSELNVNALLLGDSALYLCASSLPGQPQHFGDGTRLSIL.

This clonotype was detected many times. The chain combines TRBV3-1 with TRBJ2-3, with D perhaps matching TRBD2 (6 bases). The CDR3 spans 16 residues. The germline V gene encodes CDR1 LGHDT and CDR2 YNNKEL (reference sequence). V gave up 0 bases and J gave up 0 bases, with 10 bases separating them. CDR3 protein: CASSQDSRGSTDTQYF. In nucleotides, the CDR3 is TGTGCCAGCAGCCAAGATAGTCGGGGGAGCACAGATACGCAGTATTTT.

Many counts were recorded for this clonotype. The CDR3 coding sequence is TGCGCCAGCAGCTGGGGTTCGCCAGGGGTGAACACTGAAGCTTTCTTT. Encoded protein: CASSWGSPGVNTEAFF. This chain links TRBV5-1 with TRBJ1-1, with a possible D match to TRBD1 (6 bases). The length of the CDR3 is 16 residues. The germline V gene has CDR1 SGHRS and CDR2 YFSETQ. Trimming took off 3 bases at V and 0 bases at J, with 15 bases between the two ends.

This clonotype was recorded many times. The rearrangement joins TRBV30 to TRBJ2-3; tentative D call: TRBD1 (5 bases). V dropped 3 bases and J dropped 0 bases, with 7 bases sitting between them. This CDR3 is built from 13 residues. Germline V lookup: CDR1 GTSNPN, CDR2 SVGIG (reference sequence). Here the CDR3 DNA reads TGTGCCTGGAGGACAGCTAGCACAGATACGCAGTATTTT. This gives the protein CAWRTASTDTQYF.

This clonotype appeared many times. In DNA, the CDR3 is TGCAGCGTTGTAATCAGGGGTTCCTACAATGAGCAGTTCTTC. Amino acids: CSVVIRGSYNEQFF. V is TRBV29-1 and J is TRBJ2-1, with D perhaps TRBD1 (6 bases). This CDR3 region has 14 residues. Germline V gene data show CDR1 as SQVTM and CDR2 as ANQGSEA. V shed 4 bases and J shed 1 base, with 11 bases lying between them.

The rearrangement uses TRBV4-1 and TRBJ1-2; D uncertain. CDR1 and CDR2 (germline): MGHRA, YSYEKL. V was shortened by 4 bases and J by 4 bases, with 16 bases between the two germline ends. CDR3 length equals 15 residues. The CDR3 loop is CASSPGSMDGYGYTF. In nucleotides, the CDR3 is TGCGCCAGCAGCCCCGGAAGCATGGATGGCTATGGCTACACCTTC.

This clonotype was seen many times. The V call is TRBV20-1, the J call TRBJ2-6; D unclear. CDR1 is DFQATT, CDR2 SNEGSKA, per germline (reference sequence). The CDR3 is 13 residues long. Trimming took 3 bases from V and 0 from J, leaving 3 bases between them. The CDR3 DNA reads TGCAGTGCTAGGACCTCTGGGGCCAACGTCCTGACTTTC. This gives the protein CSARTSGANVLTF.

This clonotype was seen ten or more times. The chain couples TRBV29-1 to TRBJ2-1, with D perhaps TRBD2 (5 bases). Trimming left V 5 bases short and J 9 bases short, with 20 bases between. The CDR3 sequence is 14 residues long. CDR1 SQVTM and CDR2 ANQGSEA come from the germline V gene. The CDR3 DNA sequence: TGCAGCGTTACACCTCTAGCATTTTCCGGTGAGCAGTTCTTC. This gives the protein CSVTPLAFSGEQFF.

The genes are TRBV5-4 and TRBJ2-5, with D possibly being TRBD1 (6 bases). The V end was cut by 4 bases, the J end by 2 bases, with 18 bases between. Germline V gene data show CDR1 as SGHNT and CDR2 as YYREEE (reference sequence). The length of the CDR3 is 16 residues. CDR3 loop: CASSGKQGSGQETQYF. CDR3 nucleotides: TGTGCCAGCAGCGGTAAACAGGGATCAGGGCAAGAGACCCAGTACTTC.